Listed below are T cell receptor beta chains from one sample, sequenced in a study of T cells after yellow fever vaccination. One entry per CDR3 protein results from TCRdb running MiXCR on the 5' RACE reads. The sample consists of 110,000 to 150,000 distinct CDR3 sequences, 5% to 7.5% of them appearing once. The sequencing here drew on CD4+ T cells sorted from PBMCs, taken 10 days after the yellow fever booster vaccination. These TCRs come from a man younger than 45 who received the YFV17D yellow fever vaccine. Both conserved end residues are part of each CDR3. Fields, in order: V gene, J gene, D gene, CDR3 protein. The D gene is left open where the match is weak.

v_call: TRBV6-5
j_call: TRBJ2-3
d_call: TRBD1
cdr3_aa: CASSYTTGGQHHTQYF

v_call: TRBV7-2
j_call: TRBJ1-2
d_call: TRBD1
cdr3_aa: CASSGSGTGARGYTF

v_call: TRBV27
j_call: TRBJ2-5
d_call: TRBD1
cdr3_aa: CASSFSGGETQYF

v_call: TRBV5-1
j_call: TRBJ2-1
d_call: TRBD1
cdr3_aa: CASSSLTGLYNEQFF

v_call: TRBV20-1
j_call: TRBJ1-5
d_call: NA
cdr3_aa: CSASFQVYQPQHF

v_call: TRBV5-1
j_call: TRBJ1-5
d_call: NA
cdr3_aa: CASSLWGVGDQPQHF

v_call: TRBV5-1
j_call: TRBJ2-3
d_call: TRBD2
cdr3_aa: CASSLGALAGGTDTQYF

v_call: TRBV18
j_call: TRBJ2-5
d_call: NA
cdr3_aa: CASSPSRETQYF

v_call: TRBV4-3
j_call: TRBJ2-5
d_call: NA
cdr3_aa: CASSQEGRGGETQYF

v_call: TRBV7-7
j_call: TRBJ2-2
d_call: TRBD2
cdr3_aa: CASSLTPGTSYGELFF

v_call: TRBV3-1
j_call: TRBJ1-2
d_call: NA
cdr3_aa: CASSQQGANGYTF

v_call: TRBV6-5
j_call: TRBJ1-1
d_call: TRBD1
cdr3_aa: CASSSPGQTFMNTEAFF

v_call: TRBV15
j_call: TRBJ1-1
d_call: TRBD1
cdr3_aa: CATSRRTGETEAFF

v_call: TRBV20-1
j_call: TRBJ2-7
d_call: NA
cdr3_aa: CSARRDLSSYEQYF

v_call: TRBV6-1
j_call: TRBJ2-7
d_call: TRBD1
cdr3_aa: CASRDGPGTGSYEQYF

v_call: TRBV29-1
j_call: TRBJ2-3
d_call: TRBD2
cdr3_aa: CSGRPELAATDTQYF

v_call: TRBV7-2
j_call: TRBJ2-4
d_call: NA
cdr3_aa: CASSFGGDHYKNIQYF

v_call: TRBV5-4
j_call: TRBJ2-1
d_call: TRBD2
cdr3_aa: CASSLEIAGGQFF